The clone carrying this T cell receptor beta chain was counted a few times. Its specificity is not known. The sample originates from a study of CD8 T cells in ankylosing spondylitis. Germline values: CDR1 MNHEY, CDR2 SMNVEV (reference sequence). Trimming pared 6 bases from V and 4 bases from J, leaving 9 bases between. The CDR3 has 12 amino acids. Study results and limitations: Disease-linked clones bore a CD8+ phenotype and were relatively rare in peripheral blood. It appeared that ankylosing spondylitis blood was characterized by a TCR beta motif of several highly homologous variants.

TCRdb passed the 5' RACE reads through MiXCR, listing each CDR3 protein once. The sample contains some 330,000 distinct CDR3 sequences, less than 9.5% of which appear only once. Sequencing used blood, either unsorted or a sorted T cell fraction (not recorded which). This chain links TRBV27 with TRBJ2-5, with D possibly TRBD1 on 6 matching bases. The sequence was obtained from a male donor with ankylosing spondylitis. CDR3 residues: CASSRGGETQYF. CDR3 DNA: TGTGCCAGCAGCCGAGGGGGAGAGACCCAGTACTTC.